The 29 T cell receptor beta chains reported below all come from one sample, sequenced in a study of T cells in Graves' hyperthyroidism and ophthalmopathy. There were TCR beta CDR3 regions amplified from RNA transcripts. With the HTBI primer set, the TCR CDR3 went through a first round of RT-PCR. TCRdb itself ran the multiplex PCR reads through MiXCR, one entry per CDR3 protein. The sample shows hundreds of thousands of distinct CDR3 sequences, 20% to 25% of them seen only once. Sample: blood. The receptors come from a man younger than 45 with Graves' ophthalmopathy.

This clonotype was seen a handful of times. The rearrangement uses TRBV12-3 or TRBV12-4 and TRBJ2-1; 10 nucleotides line up with TRBD2. The junction had 16 bases not matched to a gene; V was cut back by 11 bases and J by 9 bases. CDR3 length: 15 residues. This CDR3 is CAGRPGGAGGGEQFF. The CDR3 region has the DNA TGTGCCGGCCGCCCGGGGGGAGCGGGAGGGGGTGAGCAGTTCTTC.

There are a few counts of this clonotype. The chain carries TRBV28 and TRBJ2-1; no clear D gene. CDR1 MDHEN and CDR2 SYDVKM come from the germline V gene. The CDR3 length is 11 residues. V lost 5 bases and J lost 8, with 7 bases in between. CDR3 sequence reads: CASSRIYEQFF. As DNA, the CDR3 is TGTGCCAGCAGTAGGATCTATGAGCAGTTCTTC. The complete variable domain, with remaining parts taken from reference TRBV28 and TRBJ2-1, reads DVKVTQSSRYLVKRTGEKVFLECVQDMDHENMFWYRQDPGLGLRLIYFSYDVKMKEKGDIPEGYSVSREKKERFSLILESASTNQTSMYLCASSRIYEQFFGPGTRLTVL.

With regard to this clonotype: At one end, the junction sequence differs from germline, possibly due to a read error. The CDR3 nucleotides read TGTGCCAGCGGCTTATCTGACGGGAACACTGAAGCTTTCTTT. Its translation: CASGLSDGNTEAFF. The chain has TRBV11-2 and TRBJ1-1, with no clear D. The germline gives CDR1 SGHAT, CDR2 FQNNGV. This CDR3 region has 14 residues.

This clonotype showed up many times. The chain employs TRBV28 and TRBJ2-3, with TRBD2 identical over 7 bases. The CDR3 covers 16 residues. V trimming: 6 bases; J trimming: 3 bases; junction bases outside the gene matches: 12. Germline assignment: CDR1 MDHEN and CDR2 SYDVKM. In DNA form, the CDR3 reads TGTGCCAGCAGCCGAGCGGGAATTGCTCCTACAGATACGCAGTATTTT. Translating gives CASSRAGIAPTDTQYF.

This clonotype was picked up a small number of times. V and J are TRBV9 and TRBJ1-1; D is possibly TRBD1 (5 bases). CDR1 is SGDLS, CDR2 YYNGEE, per germline. Trimming took 4 bases from V and 5 from J, leaving 18 bases between them. This CDR3 contains 15 residues. As DNA, the CDR3 is TGTGCCAGCAGCTCGGGGCAGGGTTGGAATACTGAAGCTTTCTTT. It specifies CASSSGQGWNTEAFF.

This clonotype was seen more than once but under ten times. It may be a read error: a sequence one base away is much more abundant. The V gene is TRBV19, the J gene TRBJ2-2; 8 bases match TRBD2. The CDR3 has 16 amino acids. Trimming cost V 7 bases and J 5 bases; bases outside gene matches: 12. Germline loops: CDR1 LNHDA, CDR2 SQIVND (reference sequence). In DNA form, the CDR3 reads TGTGCCAGTACCGGGACTAGAGGGAGCGGGACCGGGGAGCTGTTTTTT. It encodes CASTGTRGSGTGELFF.

The table lists this clonotype with many counts. V usage is TRBV5-1 and J usage is TRBJ2-7; no clear D gene. V was trimmed by 0 bases and J by 1 base, leaving 8 bases between them. This CDR3 is built from 14 residues. CDR1 is SGHRS and CDR2 is YFSETQ in the germline V gene. The CDR3 region has the DNA TGCGCCAGCAGCTTGGAAGCAGGATCCTACGAGCAGTACTTC. It yields the protein CASSLEAGSYEQYF.

This clonotype was found a few times. The chain links TRBV6-1 to TRBJ2-7, with 7 bases identical to TRBD1. The germline CDR1 and CDR2 sequences are MNHNS and SASEGT. The CDR3 is 14 amino acids. With V trimmed by 5 bases and J by 5 bases, 9 bases remained unmatched. CDR3 bases: TGTGCCAGCAGTAACCATCAGGGGGTCAACGAGCAGTACTTC. Translating gives CASSNHQGVNEQYF.

V usage is TRBV3-1 and J usage is TRBJ2-7; no firm D call. V was cut by 4 bases and J by 3 bases, with 7 bases left in between. Germline lookup yields CDR1 LGHDT and CDR2 YNNKEL (reference sequence). This CDR3 is 12 amino acids long. CDR3 DNA sequence: TGTGCCAGCAGCCCACGGTACTACGAGCAGTACTTC. Its translation: CASSPRYYEQYF.

This clonotype was observed at least ten times. The chain employs TRBV30 and TRBJ2-5; 8 bases match TRBD2. The CDR3 has 13 amino acids. V was clipped by 4 bases and J by 5 bases; unmatched bases: 6. Per germline, CDR1 GTSNPN and CDR2 SVGIG (reference sequence). The CDR3 reads CAWTGGRGETQYF. In DNA form, the CDR3 reads TGTGCCTGGACGGGAGGGAGAGGCGAGACCCAGTACTTC.

This chain joins TRBV28 and TRBJ2-7; 12 bases align to TRBD2. J was trimmed by 4 bases and V by 2 bases; bases with no gene match: 9. Per the germline V gene, CDR1 is MDHEN and CDR2 is SYDVKM. CDR3 length: 17 amino acids. The CDR3 is CASSLGLAGRKRYEQYF. CDR3 in DNA: TGTGCCAGCAGTTTAGGACTAGCGGGAAGGAAAAGGTACGAGCAGTACTTC.

The genes are TRBV7-9 and TRBJ1-3, with unresolved D. The germline CDR1 and CDR2 sequences are SEHNR and FQNEAQ (reference sequence). This CDR3 has 14 amino acids. The ends were cut back, 1 base at V and 0 bases at J, with 4 bases in the middle. Here the CDR3 reads CASSLGDSGNTIYF. The CDR3 nucleotides read TGTGCCAGCAGCTTAGGGGACTCTGGAAACACCATATATTTT.

This clonotype occurred a few times. The chain recombines TRBV20-1 with TRBJ2-7; 7 bases match TRBD1. The CDR3 spans 18 residues. The V gene's germline CDR1 is DFQATT and CDR2 SNEGSKA (reference sequence). Losses at the gene ends were 5 bases for V and 3 bases for J; bases not matched to a gene: 22. Written as DNA, the CDR3 is TGCAGTGCTCCCTACACCGGGACAGACATCAATTCGATCTACGAGCAGTACTTC. This encodes CSAPYTGTDINSIYEQYF.

Many counts were recorded for this clonotype. The CDR3 reads CASSLVGLADEQYF. In DNA form, the CDR3 reads TGTGCCAGCAGCTTAGTGGGACTAGCGGACGAGCAGTACTTC. The V call is TRBV7-2, the J call TRBJ2-7; 11 bases line up with TRBD2. The CDR3 spans 14 residues. The trim removed 1 base at V and 5 bases at J, leaving 1 base unmatched. Germline CDR1 reads SGHTA; CDR2 reads FQGNSA.

The J gene is TRBJ2-7, the V gene TRBV20-1; D is unclear. The germline V gene encodes CDR1 DFQATT and CDR2 SNEGSKA (reference sequence). The CDR3 length is 11 residues. The ends were cut back, 4 bases at V and 4 bases at J, with 8 bases in the middle. The DNA for the CDR3 is TGCAGTGCTATACACAGTTACGAGCAGTACTTC. Translated, it gives CSAIHSYEQYF.

The V gene is TRBV20-1, the J gene TRBJ1-1; D not certain. Per the germline V gene, CDR1 is DFQATT and CDR2 is SNEGSKA (reference sequence). Trimming removed 0 bases from V and 1 base from J, with 9 bases in between. This CDR3 region has 14 residues. CDR3 loop: CSARDRAKNTEAFF. DNA of the CDR3: TGCAGTGCTAGAGATCGAGCGAAGAACACTGAAGCTTTCTTT.

This clonotype was detected only a few times. The chain couples TRBV20-1 to TRBJ1-1; D remains ambiguous. This CDR3 has 16 amino acids. Trimming left V 0 bases short and J 4 bases short, with 18 bases between. The germline V gene has CDR1 DFQATT and CDR2 SNEGSKA (reference sequence). CDR3 region: CSARDFLRGLLTEAFF. As DNA, the CDR3 is TGCAGTGCTAGAGATTTTTTGAGAGGGTTACTCACTGAAGCTTTCTTT.

This clonotype has at least ten counts. The chain is built from TRBV2 and TRBJ2-2; 10 positions match TRBD1. Germline loops: CDR1 SNHLY, CDR2 FYNNEI. This CDR3 comprises 15 residues. V trimming: 7 bases; J trimming: 3 bases; junction bases outside the gene matches: 5. The CDR3, as DNA: TGTGCCAGCACCGAAGACAGGGGGCACACCGGGGAGCTGTTTTTT. This codes for CASTEDRGHTGELFF.

This clonotype was picked up a small number of times. The gene calls are TRBV30 and TRBJ2-7, with 8 bases fitting TRBD2. Germline V gene sequence: CDR1 GTSNPN, CDR2 SVGIG (reference sequence). The CDR3 consists of 12 residues. The CDR3 DNA is TGTGCATGGGCGGGAGGCCCCACCGAGCAGTACTTC. Translating it yields CAWAGGPTEQYF.

This clonotype was counted between two and nine times. V usage is TRBV4-1 and J usage is TRBJ2-1; no definite D call. CDR1 and CDR2 from the germline V gene are MGHRA and YSYEKL. The CDR3 has 16 residues. The V end was cut by 0 bases, the J end by 0 bases, with 9 bases between. The CDR3 reads CASSQDGSSSYNEQFF. The CDR3 DNA reads TGCGCCAGCAGCCAAGATGGATCAAGCTCCTACAATGAGCAGTTCTTC.

This clonotype occurred many times. The rearrangement joins TRBV14 to TRBJ2-3; 14 bases align to TRBD2. V lost 4 bases and J lost 6; bases outside the gene matches: 6. The CDR3 has 16 amino acids. In germline, CDR1 is SGHDN, CDR2 FVKESK. This chain's CDR3 is CASSPLTSGRVDTQYF. Written as DNA, the CDR3 is TGTGCCAGCAGCCCCCTGACTAGCGGGAGGGTTGATACGCAGTATTTT.

The chain links TRBV27 to TRBJ2-1; 9 nucleotides align to TRBD2. Germline trimming cut 5 bases from V and 8 bases from J; bases unmatched to any gene: 10. CDR3 length: 15 residues. The V gene's germline CDR1 is MNHEY and CDR2 SMNVEV (reference sequence). CDR3 loop: CASSPVAGVFHEQFF. CDR3 DNA: TGTGCCAGCAGTCCCGTAGCGGGGGTTTTCCATGAGCAGTTCTTC.

This clonotype was counted many times. The chain has TRBV11-2 and TRBJ1-2; TRBD1 agrees at 8 bases. Germline CDR1 SGHAT, CDR2 FQNNGV. V was pared by 1 base and J by 4 bases, with 20 bases of the junction left unmatched. CDR3 length equals 20 residues. The CDR3: CASSLAPGAGGAPELYGYTF. The CDR3 DNA is TGTGCCAGCAGCTTAGCCCCCGGAGCAGGGGGCGCCCCGGAACTCTATGGCTACACCTTC.

V and J are TRBV10-3 and TRBJ1-1, with D uncertain. The CDR3 spans 14 residues. Trimming took 2 bases from V and 1 from J, leaving 8 bases between them. From germline, CDR1 is ENHRY and CDR2 SYGVKD. The CDR3 protein is CAISEPRWNTEAFF. CDR3 in DNA: TGTGCCATCAGTGAGCCACGGTGGAACACTGAAGCTTTCTTT.

This clonotype has more than one count but fewer than ten. The chain links TRBV9 to TRBJ2-1, with a possible D match to TRBD1 (6 bases). The length of the CDR3 is 15 residues. The germline V gene encodes CDR1 SGDLS and CDR2 YYNGEE. V was trimmed by 2 bases and J by 6 bases, leaving 15 bases between them. CDR3 protein: CASSVTNRASNEQFF. The CDR3 DNA sequence: TGTGCCAGCAGCGTTACTAACAGGGCGAGCAATGAGCAGTTCTTC.

This rearrangement joins TRBV9 to TRBJ1-6; D is perhaps TRBD1 (5 bases). In germline, CDR1 is SGDLS, CDR2 YYNGEE. This CDR3 region has 17 residues. Deletions cut 3 bases from V and 4 bases from J, with 17 bases between. This CDR3 reads CASSDPGQAAYNSPLHF. The DNA for the CDR3 is TGTGCCAGCAGCGACCCGGGGCAAGCGGCGTATAATTCACCCCTCCACTTT.

This clonotype was picked up many times. The V call is TRBV6-1, the J call TRBJ2-3; TRBD2 agrees at 9 bases. Germline CDR1 and CDR2: MNHNS and SASEGT. The CDR3 contains 15 residues. The ends lost 1 base at V and 4 bases at J; junction bases unmatched: 3. The CDR3, as DNA: TGTGCCAGCAGTGAAGGGACTAGCGAATCAGATACGCAGTATTTT. It encodes CASSEGTSESDTQYF.

This clonotype appeared once. This rearrangement joins TRBV6-2 or TRBV6-3 to TRBJ2-4; D uncertain. The length of the CDR3 is 15 residues. Trimming cost V 6 bases and J 1 base, with 13 bases left between them. Germline V lookup: CDR1 MNHEY, CDR2 SVGEGT. CDR3: CASSGTLVAKNIQYF. The CDR3 coding sequence is TGTGCCAGCAGCGGCACTCTAGTGGCCAAAAACATTCAGTACTTC.

The sample holds many counts of this clonotype. The CDR3 region has the DNA TGCAGTGGGAAGACAGGGGGCGGGGGGGCTCGCACTGAAGCTTTCTTT. This sequence encodes CSGKTGGGGARTEAFF. The gene calls are TRBV20-1 and TRBJ1-1; 10 bases map to TRBD1. The germline V gene encodes CDR1 DFQATT and CDR2 SNEGSKA (reference sequence). This CDR3 has 16 residues. J gave up 4 bases and V 7 bases, and 15 bases lay outside the gene matches.